This passage covers 21 T cell receptor beta chains from one sample sequenced in a study of blood T cell repertoires in COVID-19. Here immunoSEQ multiplex PCR was the method, and the copy in TCRdb shows in-frame clones only, minus some. The repertoire consists of just over 80,000 clones, with about 86% occurring once and the leading ten covering roughly 40%. The material sequenced was peripheral blood. These receptors all stem from a man aged 80 or over with acute or convalescent COVID-19.

The rearrangement links TRBV2 to TRBJ1-2; D perhaps matches TRBD1 (5 bases). The CDR3 has 16 residues. Germline V CDR1 and CDR2: SNHLY, FYNNEI. Trimming took off 7 bases at V and 5 bases at J, with 23 bases between the two ends. DNA of the CDR3: TGTGCCAGCAAAGATGGGGGGGGTGCGGTAGGTTATGGCTACACCTTC. Translating it yields CASKDGGGAVGYGYTF.

This chain connects TRBV6-5 to TRBJ2-7, with 11 bases fitting TRBD2. Trimming cost V 6 bases and J 7 bases; bases outside gene matches: 8. Germline V lookup: CDR1 MNHEY, CDR2 SVGAGI. CDR3 size: 14 residues. The CDR3 spells CASRKGLAAREQYF. The CDR3 bases are TGTGCCAGCAGAAAGGGACTAGCGGCTCGAGAGCAGTACTTC.

The gene calls are TRBV18 and TRBJ1-1, with a possible D match to TRBD1 (5 bases). Trimming cost V 2 bases and J 2 bases, with 15 bases left between them. Germline assignment: CDR1 KGHSH and CDR2 LQKENI. The CDR3 loop spans 16 amino acids. The CDR3 DNA reads as TGTGCCAGCTCACCATTTAAGGGGCGCGACAACACTGAAGCTTTCTTT. It is translated as CASSPFKGRDNTEAFF.

The gene calls are TRBV5-8 and TRBJ2-5; 9 bases are a match to TRBD1. This CDR3 is built from 13 residues. The V segment lost 4 bases and the J segment 5 bases; nucleotides outside the gene matches: 3. The germline gives CDR1 SGHTS, CDR2 YDEGEE. The CDR3 loop reads CASSGQGSETQYF. CDR3 nucleotides: TGTGCCAGCAGCGGACAGGGGAGTGAGACCCAGTACTTC.

The chain couples TRBV12-3 or TRBV12-4 to TRBJ1-2; no clear D gene. V lost 2 bases, J lost 4 bases, and 5 bases lay in between. The CDR3 spans 12 residues. CDR3 region: CASSLRSYGYTF. The CDR3 coding sequence is TGTGCCAGCAGTTTACGGTCCTATGGCTACACCTTC.

This chain connects TRBV6-5 to TRBJ2-7; 9 bases line up with TRBD2. The germline CDR1 and CDR2 sequences are MNHEY and SVGAGI. This CDR3 contains 14 residues. Losses at the gene ends were 6 bases for V and 3 bases for J; bases not matched to a gene: 6. In nucleotides, the CDR3 is TGTGCCAGCAGACCCAGCGGGAGGCTCTACGAGCAGTACTTC. Its protein is CASRPSGRLYEQYF.

The V call is TRBV3-1 (or the pseudogene TRBV3-2), the J call TRBJ2-2; 9 bases agree with TRBD2. Per the germline V gene, CDR1 is LGHDT and CDR2 is YNNKEL (reference sequence). The CDR3 is 17 residues long. V trimming: 0 bases; J trimming: 1 base; junction bases outside the gene matches: 3. Here the CDR3 DNA reads TGTGCCAGCAGCCAAGAGGGACTAGCCCTGAACACCGGGGAGCTGTTTTTT. Protein product: CASSQEGLALNTGELFF.

The chain employs TRBV5-1 and TRBJ1-3, with D perhaps matching TRBD1 (5 bases). CDR1 and CDR2 from the germline V gene are SGHRS and YFSETQ. V was trimmed by 4 bases and J by 0 bases, leaving 14 bases between them. The CDR3 runs to 16 residues. The CDR3 protein is CASSTSTGHSGNTIYF. CDR3 DNA sequence: TGCGCCAGCAGCACAAGCACAGGCCACTCTGGAAACACCATATATTTT.

This chain uses TRBV9 with TRBJ2-7; no clear D. The CDR3 is 13 amino acids. V was clipped by 0 bases and J by 3 bases, with 7 bases between them. Germline assignment: CDR1 SGDLS and CDR2 YYNGEE. In nucleotides, the CDR3 is TGTGCCAGCAGCGTAGGGTTCGGCTACGAGCAGTACTTC. Protein: CASSVGFGYEQYF.

V gene TRBV6-1 combines with J gene TRBJ2-4; 8 nucleotides agree with TRBD1. Per germline, CDR1 MNHNS and CDR2 SASEGT. Losses at the gene ends were 2 bases for V and 4 bases for J; bases not matched to a gene: 10. This CDR3 region has 17 residues. CDR3 nucleotides: TGTGCCAGCAGTGAATGGCCCCCGGGACAGGAAAAAAACATTCAGTACTTC. It yields the protein CASSEWPPGQEKNIQYF.

This chain uses TRBV28 with TRBJ1-5; tentative D call: TRBD1 (5 bases). This CDR3 spans 14 amino acids. CDR1 MDHEN and CDR2 SYDVKM come from the germline V gene. Trimming cost V 1 base and J 5 bases, with 9 bases left between them. CDR3 sequence reads: CASSLYRIHQPQHF. Written as DNA, the CDR3 is TGTGCCAGCAGTTTATACAGGATCCATCAGCCCCAGCATTTT. The complete variable domain, with remaining parts taken from reference TRBV28 and TRBJ1-5, reads DVKVTQSSRYLVKRTGEKVFLECVQDMDHENMFWYRQDPGLGLRLIYFSYDVKMKEKGDIPEGYSVSREKKERFSLILESASTNQTSMYLCASSLYRIHQPQHFGDGTRLSIL.

This clone showed up just a few times. The chain combines TRBV5-1 with TRBJ1-6, with 7 bases fitting TRBD1. CDR3 length: 14 residues. Losses at the gene ends were 0 bases for V and 6 bases for J; bases not matched to a gene: 0. The germline V gene has CDR1 SGHRS and CDR2 YFSETQ. CDR3 residues: CASSLDRGNSPLHF. The CDR3 coding sequence is TGCGCCAGCAGCTTGGACAGGGGTAATTCACCCCTCCACTTT.

This clone showed up just once. V and J are TRBV24-1 and TRBJ1-5, with 10 bases that match TRBD1. The germline V gene has CDR1 KGHDR and CDR2 SFDVKD. The CDR3 is 14 amino acids. Unmatched junction bases numbered 2, after V lost 4 bases and J lost 6 bases. The CDR3 sequence: CATSEDRGSQPQHF. The CDR3 nucleotides read TGTGCCACCAGTGAGGACAGGGGGTCTCAGCCCCAGCATTTT.

The chain combines TRBV5-1 with TRBJ1-6; no clear D. The CDR3 loop spans 16 amino acids. V was clipped by 0 bases and J by 7 bases, with 14 bases between them. Germline V gene lookup returns CDR1 SGHRS and CDR2 YFSETQ. CDR3 sequence reads: CASSLEGSLVNSPLHF. CDR3 coding DNA: TGCGCCAGCAGCTTGGAAGGGAGTTTGGTGAATTCACCCCTCCACTTT.

This chain joins TRBV25-1 and TRBJ2-7; the match to TRBD1 covers 9 bases. The V and J ends lost 1 base and 7 bases, in that order; junction bases with no gene match: 8. CDR3 size: 15 residues. Looked up from germline, CDR1 is MGHDK and CDR2 is SYGVNS. The CDR3 DNA is TGTGCCAGCAGTGAATTGGGACAGGGTTCCGGGGAGCAGTACTTC. Protein: CASSELGQGSGEQYF.

V and J are TRBV5-1 and TRBJ2-5, with 9 bases lining up with TRBD2. The CDR3 contains 13 residues. V shed 6 bases, J shed 5 bases, and the junction held 5 bases outside the gene matches. Germline V gene data show CDR1 as SGHRS and CDR2 as YFSETQ. CDR3 DNA sequence: TGCGCCAGCAATGGACTAGCGTGGGAGACCCAGTACTTC. Translated: CASNGLAWETQYF. The full variable domain, rest sourced from reference TRBV5-1 and TRBJ2-5, is KAGVTQTPRYLIKTRGQQVTLSCSPISGHRSVSWYQQTPGQGLQFLFEYFSETQRNKGNFPGRFSGRQFSNSRSEMNVSTLELGDSALYLCASNGLAWETQYFGPGTRLLVL.

The chain recombines TRBV12-3 or TRBV12-4 with TRBJ1-5; unclear D gene. The CDR3 is made up of 13 amino acids. With 7 bases removed from V and 7 bases from J, the gap between germline ends came to 14 bases. CDR3 sequence (DNA): TGTGCCAGCACCCTATTAGGCGGGCAGCCCCAGCATTTT. Amino acids: CASTLLGGQPQHF.

The chain has TRBV28 and TRBJ2-7, with D possibly TRBD2 on 5 matching bases. Germline V gives CDR1 MDHEN, CDR2 SYDVKM. V lost 10 bases and J 0 bases, leaving 13 bases between the germline ends. There are 13 residues in the CDR3. CDR3: CATGNMNSYEQYF. The CDR3 DNA is TGTGCCACCGGGAACATGAACTCCTACGAGCAGTACTTC.

The chain links TRBV19 to TRBJ2-7; D may be TRBD1 (6 bases). Germline-derived CDR1 and CDR2 are LNHDA and SQIVND (reference sequence). The CDR3 loop spans 14 amino acids. Trimming left V 6 bases short and J 2 bases short, with 14 bases between. DNA of the CDR3: TGTGCCAGTAGCCCTACAGGGATCCCCTACGAGCAGTACTTC. It specifies CASSPTGIPYEQYF.

The V and J genes are TRBV6-2 or TRBV6-3 and TRBJ1-1, with D tentatively TRBD1 (6 bases). The CDR3 spans 14 residues. Germline V gene data show CDR1 as MNHEY and CDR2 as SVGEGT. V lost 5 bases and J lost 3, with 13 bases in between. CDR3 sequence (DNA): TGTGCCAGCAGTCAACAGGGTACGTACACTGAAGCTTTCTTT. Translation gives CASSQQGTYTEAFF.

This chain links TRBV29-1 with TRBJ2-5, with D maybe TRBD1 (6 bases). The length of the CDR3 is 13 residues. Trimming shortened V by 3 bases and J by 6 bases, and 14 bases separated the two germline ends. CDR1 is SQVTM and CDR2 is ANQGSEA in the germline V gene. The CDR3 nucleotides read TGCAGCGTTGACGCAGGGGTAGCAAAGACCCAGTACTTC. Protein product: CSVDAGVAKTQYF. Combining the CDR3 with reference TRBV29-1 and TRBJ2-5 gives the whole variable domain SAVISQKPSRDICQRGTSLTIQCQVDSQVTMMFWYRQQPGQSLTLIATANQGSEATYESGFVIDKFPISRPNLTFSTLTVSNMSPEDSSIYLCSVDAGVAKTQYFGPGTRLLVL.